One TCR beta chain is described in this entry. The antigen is not known. Germline V gives CDR1 SEHNR, CDR2 FQNEAQ (reference sequence). The CDR3 has 14 amino acids. V was clipped by 7 bases and J by 10 bases, with 20 bases between them. The library targeted TCRbeta and was prepared with unique molecular identifiers. Using its own MiXCR run on the PCR reads, TCRdb lists one record per CDR3 protein. The table records tens of thousands of distinct CDR3 sequences, less than 20% of them present only once. These data originate in a study of T-cell reconstitution after alpha-beta-depleted transplantation in children. The study's findings and limits: It was newly produced T cells that mostly accounted for T-cell counts and diversity one year after transplant. Certain patients had high TCRbeta diversity at day 60, and it came from recipient T cells and thymic progenitors that survived. There were reportedly several hundred expanded graft clones from which alpha-beta T cells came about two months after transplant.

Source: PBMCs, mostly from graft donor cells, taken 360 days after TCRalphabeta/CD19-depleted stem cell transplant. This receptor was obtained from a male patient between 2 and 10 years old who had a stem cell transplant for acute lymphoblastic leukemia, so the T cells may come from the graft donor. The chain links TRBV7-9 to TRBJ2-1; D is undetermined. This CDR3 reads CASNKPGLYSEQFF. CDR3 sequence (DNA): TGTGCCAGCAACAAGCCGGGCCTCTACTCGGAGCAGTTCTTC. The full variable domain, its missing parts supplied by reference TRBV7-9 and TRBJ2-1, is DTGVSQNPRHKITKRGQNVTFRCDPISEHNRLYWYRQTLGQGPEFLTYFQNEAQLEKSRLLSDRFSAERPKGSFSTLEIQRTEQGDSAMYLCASNKPGLYSEQFFGPGTRLTVL.